The 15 T cell receptor beta chains reported below all come from one sample, sequenced in a study of blood T cell repertoires in COVID-19. Profiling relied on immunoSEQ multiplex PCR, and the TCRdb table lists in-frame clones only, not all of them. The repertoire holds some 670,000 clones, with 70% to 90% as singletons. The sequencing input was peripheral blood. Receptors were obtained from a woman aged 18-29 years with acute or convalescent COVID-19.

This chain uses TRBV6-5 with TRBJ2-3, with 7 bases aligning to TRBD1. This CDR3 contains 14 residues. CDR1 and CDR2 from the germline V gene are MNHEY and SVGAGI. With V trimmed by 6 bases and J by 6 bases, 9 bases remained unmatched. CDR3 protein: CASRFDRAPDTQYF. For the CDR3, the DNA is TGTGCCAGCAGATTTGACAGGGCCCCCGATACGCAGTATTTT.

The chain links TRBV4-3 to TRBJ2-7; D is possibly TRBD1 (6 bases). This CDR3 is 15 amino acids long. V lost 1 base, J lost 7 bases, and 17 bases lay in between. Germline lookup yields CDR1 LGHNA and CDR2 YSLEER. The chain's CDR3 is CASSQGGQTVGEQYF. CDR3 nucleotide sequence: TGCGCCAGCAGCCAAGGCGGACAGACGGTTGGGGAGCAGTACTTC.

V and J are TRBV18 and TRBJ2-6; D might be TRBD1 (6 bases). CDR3 length: 17 residues. The V gene lost 3 bases and the J gene lost 4 bases, with 16 bases spanning the gap. Germline values: CDR1 KGHSH, CDR2 LQKENI. CDR3 residues: CASSPGQKPGGANVLTF. CDR3 nucleotide sequence: TGTGCCAGCTCACCCGGACAGAAACCTGGAGGGGCCAACGTCCTGACTTTC. Using reference TRBV18 and TRBJ2-6 for the parts outside the CDR3, the full variable domain is NAGVMQNPRHLVRRRGQEARLRCSPMKGHSHVYWYRQLPEEGLKFMVYLQKENIIDESGMPKERFSAEFPKEGPSILRIQQVVRGDSAAYFCASSPGQKPGGANVLTFGAGSRLTVL.

Only a few counts were recorded for this clone. This sample also contains other DNA sequences that code for the same CDR3. The rearrangement joins TRBV12-3 or TRBV12-4 to TRBJ1-2, with D possibly being TRBD1 (5 bases). This CDR3 spans 11 amino acids. Trimming pared 3 bases from V and 8 bases from J, leaving 7 bases between. In DNA, the CDR3 is TGTGCCAGCAGTTTCCAGGGAGGCTACACCTTC. Translation: CASSFQGGYTF.

V is TRBV12-5 and J is TRBJ2-3; tentative D call: TRBD1 (5 bases). Per germline, CDR1 LGHNT and CDR2 FRNRAP. V was trimmed by 1 base and J by 1 base, leaving 15 bases between them. This CDR3 spans 17 amino acids. The CDR3 DNA is TGTGCTAGTGGTTTGGGACAGTTAAGAGAGCGCACAGATACGCAGTATTTT. Protein product: CASGLGQLRERTDTQYF.

The chain links TRBV5-1 to TRBJ2-2, with TRBD1 matching over 7 bases. The CDR3 is made up of 16 amino acids. CDR1 is SGHRS, CDR2 YFSETQ, per germline. J was trimmed by 1 base and V by 4 bases; bases with no gene match: 7. CDR3 region: CASSPGTDLNTGELFF. The CDR3 nucleotides read TGCGCCAGCAGCCCCGGGACAGACTTGAACACCGGGGAGCTGTTTTTT.

This clone showed up just once. The genes are TRBV5-1 and TRBJ2-1, with 10 bases lining up with TRBD1. V lost 0 bases and J lost 7; bases outside the gene matches: 4. This CDR3 has 15 residues. Germline V CDR1 and CDR2: SGHRS, YFSETQ. The CDR3 bases are TGCGCCAGCAGCTTGGGACAGGGGGCATTAAATGAGCAGTTCTTC. Translated: CASSLGQGALNEQFF.

The rearrangement joins TRBV29-1 to TRBJ1-1, with TRBD1 matching over 10 bases. Germline trimming cut 5 bases from V and 4 bases from J; bases unmatched to any gene: 4. The CDR3 length is 13 residues. The germline CDR1 and CDR2 sequences are SQVTM and ANQGSEA. The CDR3 loop reads CSVWDRGPTEAFF. The DNA for the CDR3 is TGCAGCGTTTGGGACAGGGGTCCCACTGAAGCTTTCTTT.

This clone was detected once. This chain links TRBV7-9 with TRBJ2-1; D gene ambiguous. From germline, CDR1 is SEHNR and CDR2 FQNEAQ (reference sequence). This CDR3 contains 15 residues. V was pared by 1 base and J by 2 bases, with 9 bases between. CDR3 residues: CASSLDVRTYNEQFF. CDR3 coding DNA: TGTGCCAGCAGCTTAGACGTTAGAACCTACAATGAGCAGTTCTTC.

This clone was observed a single time. V and J are TRBV27 and TRBJ1-1; the D gene is possibly TRBD1 (5 bases). This CDR3 contains 14 residues. Germline CDR1 reads MNHEY; CDR2 reads SMNVEV (reference sequence). V lost 4 bases and J lost 4, with 13 bases in between. The CDR3 spells CASSSPLGGTEAFF. The CDR3 bases are TGTGCCAGCAGTTCCCCCCTCGGGGGCACTGAAGCTTTCTTT.

This clone has only one observation. This chain links TRBV5-1 with TRBJ1-1; 7 nucleotides line up with TRBD1. Trimming at V came to 4 bases and at J to 1 base, leaving 7 bases not matched to a gene. The germline CDR1 and CDR2 sequences are SGHRS and YFSETQ. CDR3 length: 15 residues. CDR3 protein: CASSTAGTANTEAFF. DNA of the CDR3: TGCGCCAGCAGCACCGCCGGGACAGCGAACACTGAAGCTTTCTTT.

This sequence joins TRBV6-4 and TRBJ2-1; 8 positions agree with TRBD2. Germline trimming cut 5 bases from V and 7 bases from J; bases unmatched to any gene: 7. Germline CDR1 is MRHNA and CDR2 is SNTAGT. The CDR3 runs to 14 residues. The DNA of the CDR3 is TGTGCCAGCAGTATCGGGACTAGGGCAAATGAGCAGTTCTTC. This encodes CASSIGTRANEQFF.

The chain is built from TRBV19 and TRBJ1-1; tentatively, D is TRBD1 (5 bases). Germline V gene sequence: CDR1 LNHDA, CDR2 SQIVND (reference sequence). The CDR3 sequence is 14 residues long. The V end lost 5 bases, the J end lost 4 bases, and 14 bases lay between the germline ends. The CDR3: CASSYQGAGTEAFF. The CDR3 nucleotides are TGTGCCAGTAGTTATCAAGGGGCCGGCACTGAAGCTTTCTTT.

V gene TRBV27 combines with J gene TRBJ2-7; TRBD2 might be the D (6 bases). Germline V gene sequence: CDR1 MNHEY, CDR2 SMNVEV (reference sequence). CDR3 length: 14 residues. V lost 3 bases to trimming and J lost 1 base, with 10 bases between them. CDR3 residues: CASSFSSVSYEQYF. CDR3 nucleotide sequence: TGTGCCAGCAGTTTCTCTAGCGTATCCTACGAGCAGTACTTC.

The V and J genes are TRBV6-5 and TRBJ2-7; TRBD1 matches 9 bases. Germline values: CDR1 MNHEY, CDR2 SVGAGI. The CDR3 has 13 residues. Trimming cost V 7 bases and J 4 bases; bases outside gene matches: 5. The CDR3 sequence is CASNRDRDYEQYF. DNA of the CDR3: TGTGCCAGCAACCGGGACAGGGATTACGAGCAGTACTTC.